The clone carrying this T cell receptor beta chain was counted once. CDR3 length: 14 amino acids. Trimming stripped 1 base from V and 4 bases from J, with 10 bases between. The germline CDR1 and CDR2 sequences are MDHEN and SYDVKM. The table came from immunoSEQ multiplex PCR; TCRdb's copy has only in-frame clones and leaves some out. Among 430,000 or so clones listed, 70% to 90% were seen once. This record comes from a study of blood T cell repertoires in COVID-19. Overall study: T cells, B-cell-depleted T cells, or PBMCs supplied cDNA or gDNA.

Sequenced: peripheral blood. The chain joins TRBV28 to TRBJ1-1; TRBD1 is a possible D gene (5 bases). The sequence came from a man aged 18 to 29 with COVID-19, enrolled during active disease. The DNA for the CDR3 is TGTGCCAGCAGTTTATTTTGGGGGGGCACTGAAGCTTTCTTT. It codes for CASSLFWGGTEAFF. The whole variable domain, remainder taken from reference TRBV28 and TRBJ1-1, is DVKVTQSSRYLVKRTGEKVFLECVQDMDHENMFWYRQDPGLGLRLIYFSYDVKMKEKGDIPEGYSVSREKKERFSLILESASTNQTSMYLCASSLFWGGTEAFFGQGTRLTVV.